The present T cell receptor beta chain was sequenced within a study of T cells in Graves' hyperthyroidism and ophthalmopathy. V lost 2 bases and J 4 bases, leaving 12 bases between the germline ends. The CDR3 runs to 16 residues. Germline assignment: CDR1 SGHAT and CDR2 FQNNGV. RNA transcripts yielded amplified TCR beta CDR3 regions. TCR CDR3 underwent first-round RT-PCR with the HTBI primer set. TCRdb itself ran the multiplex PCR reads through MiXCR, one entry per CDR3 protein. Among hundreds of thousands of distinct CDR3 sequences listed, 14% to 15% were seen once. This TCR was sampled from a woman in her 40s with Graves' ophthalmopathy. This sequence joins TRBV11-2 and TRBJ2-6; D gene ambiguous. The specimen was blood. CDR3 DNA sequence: TGTGCCAGCAGCTTATTACGCGTGGCAGGGGCCAACGTCCTGACTTTC. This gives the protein CASSLLRVAGANVLTF.